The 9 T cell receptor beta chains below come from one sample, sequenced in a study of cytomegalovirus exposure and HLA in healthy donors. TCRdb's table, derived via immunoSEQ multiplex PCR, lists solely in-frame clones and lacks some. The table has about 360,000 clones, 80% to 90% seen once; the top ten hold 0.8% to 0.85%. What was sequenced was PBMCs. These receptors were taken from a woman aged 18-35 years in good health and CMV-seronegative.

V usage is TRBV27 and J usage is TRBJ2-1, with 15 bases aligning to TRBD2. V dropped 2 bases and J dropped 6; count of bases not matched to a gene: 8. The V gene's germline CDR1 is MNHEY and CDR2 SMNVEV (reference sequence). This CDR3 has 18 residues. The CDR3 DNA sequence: TGTGCCAGCAGTTTACAAGGACTAGCGGGAGGGCCTAGCAATGAGCAGTTCTTC. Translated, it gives CASSLQGLAGGPSNEQFF.

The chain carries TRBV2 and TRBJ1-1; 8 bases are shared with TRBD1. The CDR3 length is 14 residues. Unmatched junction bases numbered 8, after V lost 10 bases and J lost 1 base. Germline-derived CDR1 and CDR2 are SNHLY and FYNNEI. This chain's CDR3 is CATTAGTGNTEAFF. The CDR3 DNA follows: TGTGCCACAACCGCCGGGACAGGGAACACTGAAGCTTTCTTT.

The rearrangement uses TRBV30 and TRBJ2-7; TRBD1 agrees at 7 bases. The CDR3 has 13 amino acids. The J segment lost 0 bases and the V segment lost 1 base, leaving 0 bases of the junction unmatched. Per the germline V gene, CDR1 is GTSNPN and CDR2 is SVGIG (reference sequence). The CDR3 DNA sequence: TGTGCCTGGAGTGGGGACAGCTCCTACGAGCAGTACTTC. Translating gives CAWSGDSSYEQYF.

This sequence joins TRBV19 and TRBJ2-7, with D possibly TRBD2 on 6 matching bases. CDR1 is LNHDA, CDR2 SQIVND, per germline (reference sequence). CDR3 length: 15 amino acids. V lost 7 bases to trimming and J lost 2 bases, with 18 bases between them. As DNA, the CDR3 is TGTGCCAGTACCCACGCGGGGAGCGGAACCTACGAGCAGTACTTC. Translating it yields CASTHAGSGTYEQYF.

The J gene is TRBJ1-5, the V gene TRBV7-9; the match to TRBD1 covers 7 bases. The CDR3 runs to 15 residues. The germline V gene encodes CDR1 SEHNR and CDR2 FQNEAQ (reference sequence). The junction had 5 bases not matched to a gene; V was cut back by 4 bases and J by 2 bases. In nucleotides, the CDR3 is TGTGCCAGCAGCTCTACAGGGGTTGGCAATCAGCCCCAGCATTTT. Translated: CASSSTGVGNQPQHF.

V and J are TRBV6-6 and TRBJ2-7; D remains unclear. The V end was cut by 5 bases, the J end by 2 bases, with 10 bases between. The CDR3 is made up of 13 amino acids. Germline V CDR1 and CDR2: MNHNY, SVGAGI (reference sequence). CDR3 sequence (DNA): TGTGCCAGCAGTATGACTCAAACCTACGAGCAGTACTTC. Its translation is CASSMTQTYEQYF.

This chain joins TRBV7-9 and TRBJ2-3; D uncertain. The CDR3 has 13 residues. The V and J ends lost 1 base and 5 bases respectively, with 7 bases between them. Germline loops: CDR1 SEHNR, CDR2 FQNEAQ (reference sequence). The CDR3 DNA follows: TGTGCCAGCAGCTTAGGTTCCGGAGATACGCAGTATTTT. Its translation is CASSLGSGDTQYF.

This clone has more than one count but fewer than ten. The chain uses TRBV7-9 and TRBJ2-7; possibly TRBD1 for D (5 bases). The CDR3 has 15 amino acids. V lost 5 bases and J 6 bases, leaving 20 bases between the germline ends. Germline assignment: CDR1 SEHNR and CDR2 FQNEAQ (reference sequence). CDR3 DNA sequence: TGTGCCAGCAGCGTCGCGACAGCATCCCGGACCGAGCAGTACTTC. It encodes CASSVATASRTEQYF.

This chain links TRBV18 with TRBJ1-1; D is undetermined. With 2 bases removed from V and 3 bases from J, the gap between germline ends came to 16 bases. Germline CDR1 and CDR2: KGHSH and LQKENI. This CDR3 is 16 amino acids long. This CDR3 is CASSPDERVSDTEAFF. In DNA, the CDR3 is TGTGCCAGCTCACCAGACGAGCGGGTATCCGACACTGAAGCTTTCTTT.